Listed below are T cell receptor beta chains from one sample, sequenced in a study of PD-L1 blockade in urothelial cancer. The table came from immunoSEQ multiplex PCR; TCRdb's copy has only in-frame clones and leaves some out. Here the sample spans tens of thousands of clones, approximately 88% being singletons. This specimen consisted of PBMCs, obtained around atezolizumab (anti-PD-L1) treatment. The receptors come from a woman aged 60-75 years with urothelial cancer. CDR3s include the opening cysteine and the closing phenylalanine or tryptophan. Each record gives: CDR3 protein, CDR3 DNA, CDR3 length, clone size, V gene, J gene, D gene. A D gene is named only where the DNA matches it firmly. A row's size may be missing; if present it is once, few, many or a size class.

CASSLKSPRVNTGELFF,TGTGCCAGCAGCTTAAAGTCACCGAGGGTAAACACCGGGGAGCTGTTTTTT,17,.,TRBV7-3,TRBJ2-2,.
CASSLGQGITDTEAFF,TGTGCCAGCAGCTTAGGACAGGGAATTACGGACACTGAAGCTTTCTTT,16,.,TRBV21-1,TRBJ1-1,.
CASSRQGLATEAFF,TGTGCCAGCAGTCGACAGGGGCTGGCCACTGAAGCTTTCTTT,14,.,TRBV28,TRBJ1-1,TRBD1
CASSFRQGVGTDTQYF,TGTGCCAGCAGTTTCCGACAGGGGGTGGGCACAGATACGCAGTATTTT,16,.,TRBV28,TRBJ2-3,TRBD1
CSVVFRGLNGYTF,TGCAGCGTTGTATTCAGGGGCCTAAATGGCTACACCTTC,13,.,TRBV29-1,TRBJ1-2,.
CASGRTGGGEKLFF,TGTGCCAGCGGGCGGACAGGGGGCGGTGAAAAACTGTTTTTT,14,few,TRBV6-1,TRBJ1-4,TRBD1
CASRLSTGYNEQFF,TGTGCCAGCAGGCTATCCACAGGGTACAATGAGCAGTTCTTC,14,.,TRBV28,TRBJ2-1,.
CASSQLDQPQHF,TGTGCCAGCAGCCAACTTGATCAGCCCCAGCATTTT,12,.,TRBV28,TRBJ1-5,.
CASGYGLTYEQYF,TGTGCTAGTGGCTACGGACTGACTTACGAGCAGTACTTC,13,.,TRBV12-5,TRBJ2-7,.
CASSATGTGIYEQYF,TGTGCCAGTAGTGCCACCGGGACAGGGATCTACGAGCAGTACTTC,15,.,TRBV19,TRBJ2-7,TRBD1
CASSPLGQGAGNTIYF,TGTGCCAGCTCACCATTGGGACAGGGGGCTGGAAACACCATATATTTT,16,.,TRBV18,TRBJ1-3,TRBD1
CASSTPGTGNNEQFF,TGTGCCAGCAGTACCCCCGGGACAGGTAACAATGAGCAGTTCTTC,15,once,TRBV27,TRBJ2-1,TRBD1
CASSLAVSHNEQFF,TGTGCCAGCAGCTTAGCTGTGAGCCACAATGAGCAGTTCTTC,14,once,TRBV7-2,TRBJ2-1,.
CASSHSPNQPQHF,TGTGCCAGCAGTCACAGCCCGAATCAGCCCCAGCATTTT,13,.,TRBV27,TRBJ1-5,.
CASSEFAGELFF,TGTGCCAGCAGTGAATTCGCCGGGGAGCTGTTTTTT,12,once,TRBV25-1,TRBJ2-2,.
CASNRQGDTGELFF,TGTGCCAGCAACAGACAGGGTGACACCGGGGAGCTGTTTTTT,14,.,TRBV2,TRBJ2-2,TRBD1
CASSTRGGAGTDTQYF,TGTGCCAGTAGTACAAGGGGGGGGGCCGGGACAGATACGCAGTATTTT,16,.,TRBV19,TRBJ2-3,.
CASSLDRNTEAFF,TGTGCCAGCAGCTTAGACAGGAACACTGAAGCTTTCTTT,13,few,TRBV7-6,TRBJ1-1,.
CASSAGTQSSYEQYF,TGTGCCAGCAGCGCCGGGACTCAGAGCTCCTACGAGCAGTACTTC,15,.,TRBV7-8,TRBJ2-7,.
CASSLIRDRRNTEAFF,TGTGCCAGCAGCTTAATTCGGGACAGGAGGAACACTGAAGCTTTCTTT,16,.,TRBV7-2,TRBJ1-1,TRBD1